The rows below give T cell receptor beta chains drawn from one sample of a study of T cell repertoires in cytomegalovirus infection. TCRdb reprocessed the reads via MiXCR and lists one record per CDR3 protein. This table holds approximately 500,000 distinct CDR3 sequences, approximately 15% found once. Source material: CD8+ T cells from PBMCs. The receptors originated from a human donor in good health (CMV status not recorded). Some clones in this sample may be carry-over from other donors' samples. Both conserved end residues are part of each CDR3. A D gene is named only where the DNA matches it firmly. The size of a clone is reported for some rows only, either as once, few or many, or as a class for expanded clones.

v_call	j_call	d_call	clone_size	cdr3_aa	cdr3_nt
TRBV4-2	TRBJ2-7	TRBD2	many	CASSQLAGPAYEQYF	TGTGCCAGCAGCCAACTAGCGGGTCCTGCCTACGAGCAGTACTTC
TRBV5-6	TRBJ1-5	-	many	CASSRRGYQPQHF	TGTGCCAGCAGCCGGAGGGGGTACCAGCCCCAGCATTTT
TRBV10-2	TRBJ1-1	-	-	CASTAGDNTEAFF	TGCGCCAGCACCGCGGGCGACAACACTGAAGCTTTCTTT
TRBV7-6	TRBJ2-3	TRBD2	many	CASSRGGRSDTQYF	TGTGCCAGCAGCCGGGGGGGCCGCTCAGATACGCAGTATTTT
TRBV29-1	TRBJ2-2	-	-	CSVGSPTGELFF	TGCAGCGTTGGGTCGCCCACCGGGGAGCTGTTTTTT
TRBV4-2	TRBJ2-1	-	-	CASSQDGEKQFF	TGTGCCAGCAGCCAAGATGGTGAAAAGCAGTTCTTC
TRBV29-1	TRBJ1-5	-	-	CSALNTQGGANQPQHF	TGCAGCGCCCTAAATACACAAGGTGGGGCCAATCAGCCCCAGCATTTT
TRBV25-1	TRBJ1-1	-	many	CASGNRDLYTEAFF	TGTGCCAGCGGAAACAGGGACCTCTACACTGAAGCTTTCTTT
TRBV11-3	TRBJ2-2	-	few	CASSLESGYTGELFF	TGTGCCAGCAGCTTAGAGTCCGGGTACACCGGGGAGCTGTTTTTT
TRBV5-6	TRBJ2-1	TRBD2	-	CASSKSGTSTNNEQFF	TGTGCCAGCAGCAAGAGCGGGACTAGCACTAACAATGAGCAGTTCTTC
TRBV12-3/TRBV12-4	TRBJ2-5	-	many	CASCDRAVETQYF	TGTGCCAGCTGCGATAGGGCAGTAGAGACCCAGTACTTC
TRBV5-5	TRBJ1-1	-	few	CASSPDTGRFFDTEAFF	TGTGCCAGCAGCCCTGACACGGGTCGGTTCTTCGACACTGAAGCTTTCTTT
TRBV6-1	TRBJ1-1	-	many	CASSEVRSTEAFF	TGTGCCAGCAGTGAAGTGCGGAGCACTGAAGCTTTCTTT
TRBV2	TRBJ2-4	-	-	CASSEVSWDKNIQYF	TGTGCCAGCAGTGAAGTATCGTGGGACAAAAACATTCAGTACTTC
TRBV6-4	TRBJ2-1	TRBD2	few	CASSDEASGGLYNEQFF	TGTGCCAGCAGTGATGAAGCTAGCGGGGGTCTCTACAATGAGCAGTTCTTC
TRBV27	TRBJ2-7	-	many	CASSLRGPYEQYF	TGTGCCAGCAGTTTGCGAGGGCCCTACGAGCAGTACTTC
TRBV27	TRBJ1-2	-	-	CASSLQGPNYGYTF	TGTGCCAGCAGTCTACAGGGACCCAACTATGGCTACACCTTC
TRBV28	TRBJ2-7	TRBD1	few	CASSWTGSTYEQYF	TGTGCCAGCAGTTGGACAGGGTCGACCTACGAGCAGTACTTC
TRBV7-2	TRBJ1-1	-	many	CASSFDSEAFF	TGTGCCAGCAGCTTCGACTCTGAAGCTTTCTTT
TRBV11-2	TRBJ2-7	-	-	CASSWGSNSYEQYF	TGTGCCAGCAGTTGGGGGAGCAACTCCTACGAGCAGTACTTC
TRBV6-6	TRBJ1-1	-	many	CASSIPRGVNTEAFF	TGTGCCAGCAGTATCCCCCGGGGGGTGAACACTGAAGCTTTCTTT
TRBV28	TRBJ2-7	-	many	CASRGRTDTYEQYF	TGTGCCAGCAGGGGTCGGACCGACACCTACGAGCAGTACTTC
TRBV19	TRBJ2-1	-	few	CASSQGRVQFF	TGTGCCAGTAGCCAGGGGAGGGTTCAGTTCTTC
TRBV7-2	TRBJ2-7	-	-	CASSLIGGGLTYDQYF	TGTGCAAGCAGCTTAATTGGTGGGGGACTGACTTACGATCAGTACTTC
TRBV7-9	TRBJ2-1	TRBD2	many	CASRRGTSGGAEQFF	TGTGCCAGCAGGCGGGGGACTAGCGGGGGGGCTGAGCAGTTCTTC
TRBV7-8	TRBJ2-2	TRBD2	many	CASSLVWREGTGELFF	TGTGCCAGCAGCTTAGTTTGGCGGGAGGGCACCGGGGAGCTGTTTTTT
TRBV4-2	TRBJ2-2	TRBD2	many	CASSQDRRGAPNTGELFF	TGTGCCAGCAGCCAAGATAGGCGGGGGGCCCCGAACACCGGGGAGCTGTTTTTT
TRBV6-1	TRBJ1-5	-	many	CASSEFWGGEQPQHF	TGTGCCAGCAGTGAATTTTGGGGGGGCGAACAGCCCCAGCATTTT
TRBV18	TRBJ2-7	-	few	CASSHNSYEQYF	TGTGCCAGCTCTCACAACTCCTACGAGCAGTACTTC
TRBV19	TRBJ1-2	TRBD1	-	CASSMRDSLWRGYTF	TGTGCCAGTAGTATGAGGGACAGTCTATGGCGTGGCTACACCTTC
TRBV7-8	TRBJ2-7	TRBD1	many	CASSRGTGSYEQYF	TGTGCCAGCAGCCGTGGGACAGGGTCCTACGAGCAGTACTTC
TRBV4-1	TRBJ2-1	-	many	CASSHRDRAHEQFF	TGCGCCAGCAGCCACCGGGATCGGGCACATGAGCAGTTCTTC
TRBV9	TRBJ2-4	TRBD1	-	CASSDPLEQGELKAKNIQYF	TGTGCCAGCAGCGACCCCCTCGAACAGGGGGAATTGAAGGCCAAAAACATTCAGTACTTC
TRBV11-3	TRBJ2-1	-	many	CASSPGPSGATMAEQFF	TGTGCCAGCAGCCCAGGGCCCAGCGGAGCTACTATGGCTGAGCAGTTCTTC
TRBV7-8	TRBJ2-7	TRBD1	medium-sized	CASSFRDRGYEQYF	TGTGCCAGCAGCTTCCGGGACAGGGGCTACGAGCAGTACTTC
TRBV20-1	TRBJ2-7	-	-	CSATRGAAGIYEQYF	TGCAGTGCTACCCGGGGGGCAGCGGGGATCTACGAGCAGTACTTC
TRBV6-1	TRBJ2-3	-	many	CASSDAPRSDTQYF	TGTGCCAGCAGTGATGCCCCGAGGTCAGATACGCAGTATTTT
TRBV6-6	TRBJ2-1	TRBD1	-	CASSYLNRDRYLF	TGTGCCAGCAGTTACCTCAACAGGGACAGGTACCTCTTC
TRBV6-1	TRBJ2-1	TRBD1	many	CASSEAETGDNEQFF	TGTGCCAGCAGTGAAGCTGAGACAGGGGACAATGAGCAGTTCTTC
TRBV11-3	TRBJ2-1	TRBD2	-	CASSLGTSARNEQFF	TGTGCCAGCAGCTTAGGGACTAGCGCCCGCAATGAGCAGTTCTTC
TRBV7-6	TRBJ2-3	-	many	CASSLGVGATDTQYF	TGTGCCAGCAGCTTAGGGGTCGGGGCCACAGATACGCAGTATTTT
TRBV7-8	TRBJ2-2	TRBD2	many	CASSSILAGGPGANTGELFF	TGTGCCAGCAGCTCTATACTAGCGGGGGGGCCGGGTGCGAACACCGGGGAGCTGTTTTTT
TRBV6-5	TRBJ2-2	TRBD1	few	CASSSPGQGIAGELFF	TGTGCCAGCAGTTCCCCCGGACAGGGTATCGCCGGGGAGCTGTTTTTT
TRBV28	TRBJ2-1	-	many	CASSLRWGTDYNEQFF	TGTGCCAGCAGTTTAAGGTGGGGGACCGACTACAATGAGCAGTTCTTC
TRBV30	TRBJ1-1	-	few	CAWSVVNTEAFF	TGTGCCTGGAGTGTCGTAAACACTGAAGCTTTCTTT